What follows are 6 T cell receptor beta chains derived from one specimen sequenced in a study of OX40 agonist ivuxolimab in advanced cancers. Libraries were prepared by immunoSEQ multiplex PCR; TCRdb keeps only in-frame clonotypes and omits some of them. The profile shows some 77,000 clones, around 92% of them singletons. The sample here was CD4+ or CD8+ T cells sorted from blood, taken in a trial of the OX40 agonist ivuxolimab. The receptors were gathered from an adult with an advanced solid tumor such as melanoma, head and neck, liver or kidney cancer.

V is TRBV5-6 and J is TRBJ2-7; perhaps TRBD1 as D (6 bases). CDR3 length equals 14 residues. CDR1 and CDR2 from the germline V gene are SGHDT and YYEEEE. The ends were cut back, 4 bases at V and 1 base at J, with 12 bases in the middle. CDR3 in amino acids: CASSPYQGSYEQYF. CDR3 nucleotide sequence: TGTGCCAGCAGCCCCTACCAGGGGTCCTACGAGCAGTACTTC.

The rearrangement joins TRBV9 to TRBJ1-6; 7 nucleotides agree with TRBD1. CDR3 size: 18 residues. With V trimmed by 4 bases and J by 1 base, 11 bases remained unmatched. Germline V gives CDR1 SGDLS, CDR2 YYNGEE. This CDR3 reads CASSPAGGGGSYNSPLHF. CDR3 bases: TGTGCCAGCAGCCCCGCAGGGGGAGGAGGATCCTATAATTCACCCCTCCACTTT.

V is TRBV21-1 and J is TRBJ2-7; the D call of TRBD2 is as the table states it, not checked on the DNA. TRBV21-1 is an annotated pseudogene. This CDR3 spans 15 amino acids. CDR3 in DNA: TGTGCCCGCCTGTTTGTGGGGGGTGAACCCTACGAGCAGTACTTC. It translates to CARLFVGGEPYEQYF.

The chain links TRBV5-1 to TRBJ2-7, with D tentatively TRBD1 (6 bases). This CDR3 has 11 residues. CDR1 is SGHRS and CDR2 is YFSETQ in the germline V gene. Trimming took 7 bases from V and 5 from J, leaving 10 bases between them. The CDR3 DNA sequence: TGCGCCAGCGCCCAGGGGAACGAGCAGTACTTC. The encoded protein is CASAQGNEQYF.

This chain connects TRBV10-3 to TRBJ2-5; 8 bases align to TRBD2. Germline V gene sequence: CDR1 ENHRY, CDR2 SYGVKD. Losses at the gene ends were 3 bases for V and 2 bases for J; bases not matched to a gene: 8. This CDR3 is 16 amino acids long. The chain's CDR3 is CAISEPGLATQETQYF. CDR3 nucleotides: TGTGCCATCAGTGAACCTGGACTAGCTACTCAAGAGACCCAGTACTTC.

This sequence joins TRBV13 and TRBJ2-7; 10 nucleotides align to TRBD1. V shed 6 bases and J 3 bases; nucleotides not matched to a gene: 8. CDR1 is PRHDT and CDR2 is FYEKMQ in the germline V gene (reference sequence). This CDR3 is built from 15 residues. CDR3 sequence reads: CASSPPGQGHYEQYF. The CDR3 nucleotides read TGTGCCAGCAGTCCTCCGGGACAGGGGCACTACGAGCAGTACTTC.